Listed below are T cell receptor beta chains from one sample, sequenced in a study of tumor-infiltrating lymphocytes in localized non-small cell lung cancer. Some clones are missing from TCRdb's copy, which holds only in-frame ones; the method was immunoSEQ multiplex PCR. The repertoire has about 12,000 clones, 65% to 90% of them found once; the top ten carry approximately 9.3%. Sequenced input: lung tumor tissue. The receptors derive from a human donor with non-small cell lung cancer. CDR3s include the opening cysteine and the closing phenylalanine or tryptophan. The order of the fields is J gene, V gene, clone size, CDR3 protein. Clone sizes are given selectively: once, few, many, or a class where the clone is expanded.

>TRBJ2-7|TRBV18|-
CASSPFGMTGGYEQYF
>TRBJ1-5|TRBV5-8|-
CASSVGRSKNQPQHF
>TRBJ2-5|TRBV5-1|-
CASSTSGSGETQYF
>TRBJ2-2|TRBV5-4|-
CASSRGGVRANTGELFF
>TRBJ2-5|TRBV7-9|-
CASRGKIGRETQYF
>TRBJ1-3|TRBV11-2|-
CASSPGQGNTIYF
>TRBJ2-1|TRBV18|-
CASSPYRGLYNEQFF
>TRBJ1-2|TRBV18|-
CASSATQGDGYTF
>TRBJ2-5|TRBV27|-
CASSFEVGDYEETQYF
>TRBJ2-2|TRBV5-1|-
CASSAPGQLLNTGELFF
>TRBJ2-7|TRBV10-2|-
CASSVEETYEQYF
>TRBJ2-3|TRBV6-1|-
CASSSQSGADTQYF
>TRBJ2-1|TRBV9|once
CASSVFDLGLEQFF
>TRBJ2-1|TRBV9|-
CASSLRGQGYNEQFF
>TRBJ2-2|TRBV19|-
CASSIYGGKNTGELFF
>TRBJ2-1|TRBV5-4|-
CASSFIAGEDNEQFF
>TRBJ1-4|TRBV7-9|-
CASSLVSTNEKLFF
>TRBJ1-3|TRBV19|-
CASKLTVSSGNTIYF
>TRBJ2-7|TRBV5-6|-
CASSWGQLLEQYF
>TRBJ2-7|TRBV5-1|-
CASRSGTQGGNYEQYF
>TRBJ2-4|TRBV6-4|-
CASSAPGQAKNIQYF
>TRBJ2-2|TRBV7-6|-
CASSLAWSRELFF
>TRBJ1-1|TRBV19|-
CASSIDSGRRKDTEAFF
>TRBJ2-2|TRBV7-9|-
CASSSSDRVGTGELFF
>TRBJ2-7|TRBV28|-
CASSLVGASGNTYEQYF
>TRBJ2-5|TRBV5-1|-
CASSSGLAGGQETQYF
>TRBJ1-1|TRBV5-1|-
CASSLHGQERSEAFF
>TRBJ2-1|TRBV5-1|-
CASSSSGMVYNEQFF
>TRBJ2-7|TRBV7-8|-
CASSSSSRGRSYEQYF
>TRBJ2-1|TRBV5-1|-
CASSFQGIYLFF
>TRBJ1-1|TRBV28|-
CASSLLGLMNTEAFF
>TRBJ1-2|TRBV27|once
CASRQRDSYGYTF
>TRBJ2-2|TRBV5-1|-
CASSHGLAGTGELFF
>TRBJ1-5|TRBV7-8|-
CASSLGSQPQHF
>TRBJ1-4|TRBV6-6|-
CASSYDGRGEKLFF
>TRBJ2-2|TRBV9|medium-sized
CASSVSLGHTGELFF
>TRBJ2-2|TRBV5-1|-
CASQTGFTGELFF
>TRBJ2-3|TRBV28|-
CASSWPRPKADTQYF
>TRBJ2-7|TRBV29-1|-
CSVCDRGPPYEQYF
>TRBJ1-1|TRBV4-2|-
CASSPGMNTEAFF
>TRBJ1-2|TRBV28|-
CASSGGQRLPGYTF
>TRBJ2-1|TRBV5-5|-
CASSRGTGGVDEQFF
>TRBJ1-2|TRBV14|-
CASSQMGREDYGYTF
>TRBJ1-4|TRBV30|few
CAWSVMGLNEKLFF
>TRBJ2-7|TRBV2|-
CAGGREYEQYF
>TRBJ2-3|TRBV10-3|-
CAIRSSGRSADTQYF
>TRBJ1-5|TRBV2|-
CASSERRQDTNSNQPQHF